This TCR beta chain was profiled in a study of T-cell reconstitution after alpha-beta-depleted transplantation in children. General observations from the study: Day-60 TCRbeta diversity that was high in some patients was derived from surviving recipient T cells and thymic progenitors.

Unique molecular identifiers were used to barcode this TCRbeta library. Each CDR3 protein is one row after TCRdb ran MiXCR on the PCR reads. The sample consists of 800,000 to 1,000,000 distinct CDR3 sequences, about 30% of them appearing once. This clonotype showed up just a few times. Its antigen remains unknown. The CDR3 is 16 residues long. V dropped 3 bases and J dropped 2 bases, with 13 bases sitting between them. The chain joins TRBV12-3 or TRBV12-4 to TRBJ1-4; no definite D call. The source material was PBMCs, mostly from graft donor cells, sampled 360 days after TCRalphabeta/CD19-depleted stem cell transplant. This sequence originates from a boy in the first two years of life who had a stem cell transplant for SCID, so the T cells may come from the graft donor. Written as DNA, the CDR3 is TGTGCCAGCAGTTTTGGATTTCTCGCTACTAATGAAAAACTGTTTTTT. It codes for CASSFGFLATNEKLFF.